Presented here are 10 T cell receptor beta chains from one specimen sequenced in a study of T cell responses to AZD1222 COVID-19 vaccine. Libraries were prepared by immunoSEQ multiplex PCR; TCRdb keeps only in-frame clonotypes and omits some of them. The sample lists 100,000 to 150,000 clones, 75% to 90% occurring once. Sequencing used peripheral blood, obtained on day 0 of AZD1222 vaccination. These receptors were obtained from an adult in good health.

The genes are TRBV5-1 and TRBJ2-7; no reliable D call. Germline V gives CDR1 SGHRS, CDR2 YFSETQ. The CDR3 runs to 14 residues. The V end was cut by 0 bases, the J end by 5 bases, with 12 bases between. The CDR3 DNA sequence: TGCGCCAGCAGCTTGGGACCAGGATTAGACGAGCAGTACTTC. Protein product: CASSLGPGLDEQYF.

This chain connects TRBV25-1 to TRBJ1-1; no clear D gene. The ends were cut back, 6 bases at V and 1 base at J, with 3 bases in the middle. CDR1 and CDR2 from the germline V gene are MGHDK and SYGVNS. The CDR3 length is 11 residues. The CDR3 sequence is CASRANTEAFF. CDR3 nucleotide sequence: TGTGCCAGCAGAGCGAACACTGAAGCTTTCTTT.

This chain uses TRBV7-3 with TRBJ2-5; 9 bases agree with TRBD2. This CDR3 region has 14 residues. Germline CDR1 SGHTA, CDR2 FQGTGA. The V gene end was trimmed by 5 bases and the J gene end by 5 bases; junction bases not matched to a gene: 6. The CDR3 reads CASSLSGSGETQYF. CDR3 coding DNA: TGTGCCAGCAGCCTTAGCGGGAGTGGCGAGACCCAGTACTTC.

The CDR3 is CASSEGGGPQETQYF. The CDR3 bases are TGTGCCAGCAGCGAAGGGGGTGGCCCACAAGAGACCCAGTACTTC. The J gene is TRBJ2-5, the V gene TRBV9; D is perhaps TRBD1 (6 bases). This CDR3 spans 15 amino acids. V was pared by 3 bases and J by 2 bases, with 14 bases between. The germline CDR1 and CDR2 sequences are SGDLS and YYNGEE.

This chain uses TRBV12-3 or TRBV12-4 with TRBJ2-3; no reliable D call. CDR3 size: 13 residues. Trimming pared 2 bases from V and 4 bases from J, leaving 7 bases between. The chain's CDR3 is CASSLKGADTQYF. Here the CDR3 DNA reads TGTGCCAGCAGTTTAAAAGGTGCAGATACGCAGTATTTT.

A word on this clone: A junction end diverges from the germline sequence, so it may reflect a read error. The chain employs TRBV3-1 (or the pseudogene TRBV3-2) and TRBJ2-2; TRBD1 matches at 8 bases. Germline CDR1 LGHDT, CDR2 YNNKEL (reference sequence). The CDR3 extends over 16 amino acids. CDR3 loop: CASRQGGRGRTGELFF. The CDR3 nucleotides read TGTGCCAGCAGACAAGGGGGCAGGGGGCGGACCGGGGAGCTGTTTTTT.

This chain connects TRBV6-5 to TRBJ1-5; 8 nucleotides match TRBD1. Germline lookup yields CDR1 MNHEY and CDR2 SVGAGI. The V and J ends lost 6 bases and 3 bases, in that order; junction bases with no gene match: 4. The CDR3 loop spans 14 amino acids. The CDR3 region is CASSWTGINQPQHF. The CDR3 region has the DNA TGTGCCAGCAGCTGGACAGGGATCAATCAGCCCCAGCATTTT.

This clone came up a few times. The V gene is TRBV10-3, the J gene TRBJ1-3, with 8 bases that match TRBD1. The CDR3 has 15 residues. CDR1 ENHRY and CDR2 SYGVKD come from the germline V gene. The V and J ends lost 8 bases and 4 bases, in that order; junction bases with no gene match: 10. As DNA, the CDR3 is TGTGCCATCGCCAGGTCGACAGGGGAGGGAAACACCATATATTTT. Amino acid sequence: CAIARSTGEGNTIYF.

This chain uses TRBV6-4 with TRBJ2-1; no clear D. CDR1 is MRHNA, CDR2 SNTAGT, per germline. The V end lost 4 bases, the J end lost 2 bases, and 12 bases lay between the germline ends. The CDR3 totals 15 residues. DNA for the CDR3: TGTGCCAGCAGTGGTCGAATGGGCCCCTACAATGAGCAGTTCTTC. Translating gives CASSGRMGPYNEQFF.

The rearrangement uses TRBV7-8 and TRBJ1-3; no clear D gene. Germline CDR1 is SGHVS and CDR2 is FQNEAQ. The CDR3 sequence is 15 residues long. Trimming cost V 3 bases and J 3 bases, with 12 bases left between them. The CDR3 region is CASSFRTRHGNTIYF. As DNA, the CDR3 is TGTGCCAGCAGCTTCCGGACCCGCCATGGAAACACCATATATTTT. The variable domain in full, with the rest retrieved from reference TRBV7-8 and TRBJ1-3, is GAGVSQSPRYKVAKRGQDVALRCDPISGHVSLFWYQQALGQGPEFLTYFQNEAQLDKSGLPSDRFFAERPEGSVSTLKIQRTQQEDSAVYLCASSFRTRHGNTIYFGEGSWLTVV.